The 31 T cell receptor beta chains reported below all come from one sample, sequenced in a study of shared clonotypes between healthy human individuals. Clones were read by immunoSEQ multiplex PCR, and TCRdb kept only the in-frame ones, dropping some. Altogether about 1.1 million clones are present, approximately 80% being singletons, with the ten largest covering almost 0.9%. The sample was memory CD4+ T cells from PBMCs. Stated subset: CD45RA-negative fraction. The source of these receptors is a man between 18 and 29 years old in good health. Some clones in this sample may be carry-over from other donors' samples.

About this clone itself: A single base is all that separates this from a far larger clone, so a read error is likely. The same CDR3 is also encoded by other DNA sequences in this sample. J is TRBJ2-2 and V is TRBV5-4, with 9 bases fitting TRBD1. Germline CDR1 is SGHNT and CDR2 is YYREEE (reference sequence). V was pared by 4 bases and J by 4 bases, with 2 bases of the junction left unmatched. The CDR3 has 14 residues. CDR3 sequence (DNA): TGTGCCAGCAGCCGGACAGGGGCCACCGGGGAGCTGTTTTTT. It specifies CASSRTGATGELFF. Variable domain in full (rest from reference TRBV5-4 and TRBJ2-2): ETGVTQSPTHLIKTRGQQVTLRCSSQSGHNTVSWYQQALGQGPQFIFQYYREEENGRGNFPPRFSGLQFPNYSSELNVNALELDDSALYLCASSRTGATGELFFGEGSRLTVL.

The rearrangement links TRBV6-4 to TRBJ2-5, with TRBD1 matching 10 bases. Germline lookup yields CDR1 MRHNA and CDR2 SNTAGT. The V segment lost 2 bases and the J segment 1 base; nucleotides outside the gene matches: 4. The CDR3 contains 16 residues. CDR3 sequence: CASSDRRDRGQETQYF. The DNA for the CDR3 is TGTGCCAGCAGTGACCGGCGGGACAGGGGCCAAGAGACCCAGTACTTC.

This chain connects TRBV15 to TRBJ1-1; D gene ambiguous. Germline loops: CDR1 LNHNV, CDR2 YYDKDF (reference sequence). V lost 5 bases and J 1 base, leaving 11 bases between the germline ends. The CDR3 is made up of 14 amino acids. Written as DNA, the CDR3 is TGTGCCACCAGCCGAATAGTCTCGAACACTGAAGCTTTCTTT. It codes for CATSRIVSNTEAFF.

This chain joins TRBV5-1 and TRBJ2-5, with unresolved D. The CDR3 sequence is 15 residues long. The V end was cut by 0 bases, the J end by 1 base, with 10 bases between. From germline, CDR1 is SGHRS and CDR2 YFSETQ. The CDR3 region is CASSLGVGAQETQYF. CDR3 sequence (DNA): TGCGCCAGCAGCTTGGGGGTCGGCGCCCAAGAGACCCAGTACTTC.

The chain recombines TRBV4-2 with TRBJ1-2; 7 bases agree with TRBD1. The germline gives CDR1 LGHNA, CDR2 YNFKEQ. The CDR3 contains 13 residues. Germline trimming cut 9 bases from V and 1 base from J; bases unmatched to any gene: 5. The DNA for the CDR3 is TGTGCCAGTCACGACAGGGATAACTATGGCTACACCTTC. Translated: CASHDRDNYGYTF.

The gene calls are TRBV19 and TRBJ2-2; the D gene is possibly TRBD1 (5 bases). Germline-derived CDR1 and CDR2 are LNHDA and SQIVND (reference sequence). Trimming left V 4 bases short and J 3 bases short, with 9 bases between. CDR3 length: 14 amino acids. The CDR3 is CASSTGYDTGELFF. In DNA form, the CDR3 reads TGTGCCAGTAGTACAGGGTACGACACCGGGGAGCTGTTTTTT.

Points on this clone: Additional DNA sequences in this sample encode the identical CDR3. This chain links TRBV6-5 with TRBJ1-3, with D unclear. This CDR3 comprises 14 residues. Trimming shortened V by 0 bases and J by 0 bases, and 3 bases separated the two germline ends. Germline CDR1 MNHEY, CDR2 SVGAGI. The CDR3 sequence: CASSYSVSGNTIYF. DNA for the CDR3: TGTGCCAGCAGTTACTCAGTCTCTGGAAACACCATATATTTT.

The chain recombines TRBV28 with TRBJ2-1, with D unclear. Between the trimmed V and J ends, which lost 5 bases and 2 bases, there was a span of 13 bases. The CDR3 is made up of 15 amino acids. The germline V gene encodes CDR1 MDHEN and CDR2 SYDVKM. CDR3 nucleotides: TGTGCCAGCAGTCCCATCCCGGGCACCTACAATGAGCAGTTCTTC. This gives the protein CASSPIPGTYNEQFF. Looking up the rest from reference TRBV28 and TRBJ2-1 gives the full variable domain: DVKVTQSSRYLVKRTGEKVFLECVQDMDHENMFWYRQDPGLGLRLIYFSYDVKMKEKGDIPEGYSVSREKKERFSLILESASTNQTSMYLCASSPIPGTYNEQFFGPGTRLTVL.

The rearrangement links TRBV25-1 to TRBJ1-1; maybe TRBD1 (5 bases). This CDR3 is built from 15 residues. In germline, CDR1 is MGHDK, CDR2 SYGVNS. Trimming took off 4 bases at V and 1 base at J, with 13 bases between the two ends. DNA for the CDR3: TGTGCCAGCAGTGGAATGGGAACAGGGAACACTGAAGCTTTCTTT. Its translation: CASSGMGTGNTEAFF.

V and J are TRBV6-1 and TRBJ1-5; D possibly corresponds to TRBD1 (6 bases). Germline CDR1 reads MNHNS; CDR2 reads SASEGT. The CDR3 runs 18 residues. V was pared by 4 bases and J by 1 base, with 20 bases between. CDR3 sequence (DNA): TGTGCCAGCAGTGCTCCTGGACAGATCGTGTTGAGCAATCAGCCCCAGCATTTT. Its protein product is CASSAPGQIVLSNQPQHF.

The genes are TRBV5-1 and TRBJ2-1; D gene ambiguous. The CDR3 consists of 15 residues. The germline V gene has CDR1 SGHRS and CDR2 YFSETQ. The germline V and J ends were trimmed by 5 bases and 5 bases, with 17 bases remaining between them. The CDR3 is CASRVPGLNDNEQFF. The DNA of the CDR3 is TGCGCCAGCAGAGTCCCAGGTCTTAATGACAATGAGCAGTTCTTC.

The rearrangement uses TRBV27 and TRBJ2-3; 7 nucleotides match TRBD2. Germline lookup yields CDR1 MNHEY and CDR2 SMNVEV (reference sequence). This CDR3 comprises 16 residues. V shed 7 bases, J shed 4 bases, and the junction held 14 bases outside the gene matches. For the CDR3, the DNA is TGTGCCAGCACCCTGGGGGAGGGGAGGGTGGCAGATACGCAGTATTTT. Encoded protein: CASTLGEGRVADTQYF.

The chain links TRBV2 to TRBJ2-2, with D uncertain. The CDR3 extends over 13 amino acids. Trimming removed 8 bases at V and 0 bases at J, with 7 bases between. In germline, CDR1 is SNHLY, CDR2 FYNNEI. The CDR3 spells CASQKTNTGELFF. DNA of the CDR3: TGTGCCAGCCAGAAAACGAACACCGGGGAGCTGTTTTTT.

V and J are TRBV7-2 and TRBJ2-7; 10 bases line up with TRBD2. CDR1 and CDR2 from the germline V gene are SGHTA and FQGNSA. Trimming took 4 bases from V and 0 from J; bases not matched to a gene: 6. This CDR3 comprises 16 residues. The CDR3 spells CASSSRSGGSSYEQYF. In DNA, the CDR3 is TGTGCCAGCAGCTCCCGTAGCGGGGGGAGCTCCTACGAGCAGTACTTC. Combining the CDR3 with reference TRBV7-2 and TRBJ2-7 gives the whole variable domain GAGVSQSPSNKVTEKGKDVELRCDPISGHTALYWYRQSLGQGLEFLIYFQGNSAPDKSGLPSDRFSAERTGGSVSTLTIQRTQQEDSAVYLCASSSRSGGSSYEQYFGPGTRLTVT.

This clone was seen a handful of times. The J gene is TRBJ2-5, the V gene TRBV2; 7 nucleotides line up with TRBD1. The J segment lost 2 bases and the V segment lost 7 bases, leaving 7 bases of the junction unmatched. The germline gives CDR1 SNHLY, CDR2 FYNNEI. CDR3 length: 14 amino acids. In DNA form, the CDR3 reads TGTGCCAGCAAAACCGGACAGGCGCAAGAGACCCAGTACTTC. It specifies CASKTGQAQETQYF.

This sequence joins TRBV19 and TRBJ2-7; 7 bases are shared with TRBD1. The germline V gene encodes CDR1 LNHDA and CDR2 SQIVND (reference sequence). V was pared by 4 bases and J by 8 bases, with 11 bases of the junction left unmatched. This CDR3 region has 14 residues. The CDR3 DNA reads as TGTGCCAGTAGTAAGGGGGCGCACCGCAACCAGCAGTACTTC. Translation gives CASSKGAHRNQQYF. The full variable domain, rest sourced from reference TRBV19 and TRBJ2-7, is DGGITQSPKYLFRKEGQNVTLSCEQNLNHDAMYWYRQDPGQGLRLIYYSQIVNDFQKGDIAEGYSVSREKKESFPLTVTSAQKNPTAFYLCASSKGAHRNQQYFGPGTRLTVT.

V gene TRBV11-2 combines with J gene TRBJ1-4; no clear D. Trimming pared 3 bases from V and 4 bases from J, leaving 9 bases between. Per germline, CDR1 SGHAT and CDR2 FQNNGV. The CDR3 has 14 residues. Here the CDR3 reads CASSFRGSNEKLFF. In DNA form, the CDR3 reads TGTGCCAGCAGCTTCCGAGGGAGTAATGAAAAACTGTTTTTT.

A few counts support this clone. This CDR3 reads CANRQGGYTF. The CDR3 bases are TGTGCCAACAGACAGGGAGGCTACACCTTC. The rearrangement uses TRBV2 and TRBJ1-2, with 7 bases identical to TRBD1. Germline V gene sequence: CDR1 SNHLY, CDR2 FYNNEI. The V segment lost 10 bases and the J segment 8 bases; nucleotides outside the gene matches: 4. The CDR3 contains 10 residues.

V is TRBV7-9 and J is TRBJ1-6; perhaps TRBD1 as D (5 bases). V was cut by 3 bases and J by 7 bases, with 10 bases left in between. In germline, CDR1 is SEHNR, CDR2 FQNEAQ (reference sequence). This CDR3 has 14 residues. The CDR3 DNA reads TGTGCCAGCAGCTTTTTAGGGGCGAATTCACCCCTCCACTTT. Amino acid sequence: CASSFLGANSPLHF.

This clone has a handful of counts. Other nucleotide sequences in the sample specify the same CDR3. The V gene is TRBV5-1, the J gene TRBJ2-5; TRBD2 is a possible D gene (5 bases). The CDR3 is 13 amino acids. Trimming removed 2 bases from V and 1 base from J, with 6 bases in between. CDR1 and CDR2 from the germline V gene are SGHRS and YFSETQ. As DNA, the CDR3 is TGCGCCAGCAGCTTCGGGGTCCAAGAGACCCAGTACTTC. Its translation: CASSFGVQETQYF.

The chain recombines TRBV28 with TRBJ2-3, with 9 nucleotides matching TRBD1. Unmatched junction bases numbered 7, after V lost 8 bases and J lost 4 bases. CDR3 length: 14 amino acids. The germline CDR1 and CDR2 sequences are MDHEN and SYDVKM. CDR3 bases: TGTGCCAGCCGAGGGACAGGGCGGGCAGATACGCAGTATTTT. Translation gives CASRGTGRADTQYF.

The V gene is TRBV6-5, the J gene TRBJ2-1; 7 bases are a match to TRBD1. Germline loops: CDR1 MNHEY, CDR2 SVGAGI. There are 14 residues in the CDR3. The V gene end was trimmed by 2 bases and the J gene end by 9 bases; junction bases not matched to a gene: 7. CDR3 in DNA: TGTGCCAGCAGTTACGGGATCGACAGGGCTGAGCAGTTCTTC. Protein sequence: CASSYGIDRAEQFF.

V usage is TRBV21-1 and J usage is TRBJ1-5. TRBV21-1 corresponds to a pseudogene. The CDR3 runs to 15 residues. CDR3 sequence: CASSNSVDGNQPQHF. The CDR3 region has the DNA TGTGCCAGCAGCAACAGTGTTGACGGCAATCAGCCCCAGCATTTT.

This clone was detected only a few times. The chain uses TRBV5-1 and TRBJ2-2; TRBD2 matches 10 bases. This CDR3 region has 15 residues. Germline lookup yields CDR1 SGHRS and CDR2 YFSETQ. V lost 3 bases, J lost 7 bases, and 6 bases stayed unmatched. This chain's CDR3 is CASSSPSGSIGELFF. DNA of the CDR3: TGCGCCAGCAGCTCCCCTAGCGGGAGTATCGGGGAGCTGTTTTTT. The full variable domain, in which reference TRBV5-1 and TRBJ2-2 provide the parts outside the CDR3, is KAGVTQTPRYLIKTRGQQVTLSCSPISGHRSVSWYQQTPGQGLQFLFEYFSETQRNKGNFPGRFSGRQFSNSRSEMNVSTLELGDSALYLCASSSPSGSIGELFFGEGSRLTVL.

Only a few counts were recorded for this clone. The chain has TRBV7-2 and TRBJ2-5, with TRBD2 matching over 7 bases. CDR1 is SGHTA, CDR2 FQGNSA, per germline. The V segment lost 3 bases and the J segment 5 bases; nucleotides outside the gene matches: 9. The CDR3 extends over 15 amino acids. CDR3 loop: CASSFRRGEGETQYF. CDR3 nucleotide sequence: TGTGCCAGCAGCTTCCGGCGCGGGGAGGGGGAGACCCAGTACTTC.

The rearrangement joins TRBV7-6 to TRBJ2-1; D remains unclear. Per the germline V gene, CDR1 is SGHVS and CDR2 is FNYEAQ. V was trimmed by 5 bases and J by 1 base, leaving 12 bases between them. CDR3 length: 15 residues. This CDR3 is CASSQGVPSYNEQFF. Here the CDR3 DNA reads TGTGCCAGCAGCCAAGGCGTCCCGTCCTACAATGAGCAGTTCTTC.

This rearrangement joins TRBV7-8 to TRBJ2-2; no reliable D call. Germline lookup yields CDR1 SGHVS and CDR2 FQNEAQ. V gave up 1 base and J gave up 5 bases, with 11 bases separating them. The CDR3 is 15 amino acids. The CDR3 loop is CASSLVAGLTGELFF. The CDR3 DNA sequence: TGTGCCAGCAGCTTAGTTGCTGGGCTTACCGGGGAGCTGTTTTTT.

This clone occurred a few times. The chain uses TRBV2 and TRBJ1-5; TRBD1 is a possible D gene (5 bases). V lost 1 base to trimming and J lost 2 bases, with 12 bases between them. Looked up from germline, CDR1 is SNHLY and CDR2 is FYNNEI. The CDR3 length is 16 residues. The CDR3 loop is CASSEGRGAGNQPQHF. CDR3 nucleotide sequence: TGTGCCAGCAGTGAAGGGAGAGGGGCGGGCAATCAGCCCCAGCATTTT.

The V and J genes are TRBV28 and TRBJ2-7; 9 bases match TRBD1. Germline loops: CDR1 MDHEN, CDR2 SYDVKM. J lost 6 bases, V lost 7 bases, and 16 bases had no gene match. The CDR3 totals 16 residues. The CDR3 DNA reads as TGTGCCAGCAAATACCTACTATCGACAGGGGGAGGCGAGCAGTACTTC. Protein sequence: CASKYLLSTGGGEQYF.

Ten or more counts support this clone. This sequence joins TRBV27 and TRBJ2-3; 12 nucleotides line up with TRBD2. Germline CDR1 MNHEY, CDR2 SMNVEV (reference sequence). With V trimmed by 8 bases and J by 0 bases, 6 bases remained unmatched. The CDR3 has 16 residues. The CDR3 is CASRLAGALSTDTQYF. The CDR3 DNA follows: TGTGCCAGCCGACTAGCGGGAGCCCTTAGCACAGATACGCAGTATTTT.

The chain employs TRBV7-3 and TRBJ2-7; D unclear. The CDR3 loop spans 13 amino acids. Germline loops: CDR1 SGHTA, CDR2 FQGTGA. V lost 1 base and J lost 7, with 11 bases in between. CDR3 amino acids: CASSLRHHLEQYF. The CDR3 DNA reads as TGTGCCAGCAGCTTAAGGCACCACCTAGAGCAGTACTTC.